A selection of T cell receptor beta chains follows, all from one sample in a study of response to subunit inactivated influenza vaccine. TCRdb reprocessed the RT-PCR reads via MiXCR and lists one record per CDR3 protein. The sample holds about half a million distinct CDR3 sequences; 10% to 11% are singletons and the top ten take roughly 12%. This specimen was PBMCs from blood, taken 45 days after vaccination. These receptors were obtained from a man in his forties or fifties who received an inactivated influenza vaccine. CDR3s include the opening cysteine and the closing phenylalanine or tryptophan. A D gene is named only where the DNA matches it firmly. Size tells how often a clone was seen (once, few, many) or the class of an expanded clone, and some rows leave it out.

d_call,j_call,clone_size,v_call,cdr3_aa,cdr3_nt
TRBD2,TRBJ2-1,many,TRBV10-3,CAISGTSGTSSYNEQFF,TGTGCCATCAGCGGGACTAGCGGGACCTCCTCCTACAATGAGCAGTTCTTC
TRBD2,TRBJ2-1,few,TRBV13,CASSPSGRSLENEQFF,TGTGCCAGCAGCCCAAGCGGGAGATCCTTGGAAAATGAGCAGTTCTTC
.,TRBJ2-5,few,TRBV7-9,CASSLLTGGPETQYF,TGTGCCAGCAGCTTACTTACGGGGGGCCCAGAGACCCAGTACTTC
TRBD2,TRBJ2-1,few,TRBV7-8,CASSSGLAGRSSYNEQFF,TGTGCCAGCAGCTCCGGACTAGCGGGGAGGAGCTCCTACAATGAGCAGTTCTTC
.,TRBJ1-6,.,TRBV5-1,CASSDPNNSPLHF,TGCGCCAGCAGCGATCCTAATAATTCACCCCTCCACTTT
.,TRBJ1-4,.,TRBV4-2,CASSQDGVGGEKLFF,TGTGCCAGCAGCCAAGACGGGGTAGGGGGTGAAAAACTGTTTTTT
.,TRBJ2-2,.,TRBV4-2,CVSSQEYYTGELFF,TGTGTCAGCAGCCAAGAATACTACACCGGGGAGCTGTTTTTT
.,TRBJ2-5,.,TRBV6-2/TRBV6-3,CASSSPYRGETQYF,TGTGCCAGCAGTTCCCCCTATCGCGGTGAGACCCAGTACTTC
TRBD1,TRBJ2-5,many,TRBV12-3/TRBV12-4,CASSFADRGETQYF,TGTGCCAGCAGTTTCGCCGACAGGGGGGAGACCCAGTACTTC
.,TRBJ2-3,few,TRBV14,CASSQDPGGRPSTDTQYF,TGTGCCAGCAGCCAAGATCCCGGCGGCAGACCTAGCACAGATACGCAGTATTTT
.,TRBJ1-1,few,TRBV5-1,CASSPMTMNTEAFF,TGCGCCAGCAGCCCGATGACAATGAACACTGAAGCTTTCTTT
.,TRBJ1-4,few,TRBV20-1,CSARMGISEKLFF,TGCAGTGCTAGAATGGGGATCAGTGAAAAACTGTTTTTT
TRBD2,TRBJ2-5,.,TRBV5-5,CASSAFLAGEETQYF,TGTGCCAGCAGCGCTTTTTTGGCGGGGGAAGAGACCCAGTACTTC
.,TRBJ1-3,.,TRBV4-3,CASSGPAVSGNTIYF,TGCGCCAGCAGCGGTCCCGCGGTCTCTGGAAACACCATATATTTT
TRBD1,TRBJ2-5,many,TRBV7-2,CASSTSTGAWYQETQYF,TGTGCCAGCAGCACATCCACAGGGGCCTGGTACCAAGAGACCCAGTACTTC
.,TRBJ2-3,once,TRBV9,CASSFLQTLTDTQYF,TGTGCCAGCAGCTTCTTACAGACTCTCACAGATACGCAGTATTTT
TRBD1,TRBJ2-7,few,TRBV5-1,CASSPDRNYEQYF,TGCGCCAGCAGCCCGGACAGGAACTACGAGCAGTACTTC
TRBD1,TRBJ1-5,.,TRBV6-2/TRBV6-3,CASSFPTAPTGGSNQPQHF,TGTGCCAGCAGTTTCCCTACCGCTCCGACAGGGGGAAGCAATCAGCCCCAGCATTTT
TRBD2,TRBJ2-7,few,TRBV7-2,CASSPNLLAGGTYEQYF,TGTGCCAGCAGCCCAAACTTACTAGCGGGGGGTACCTACGAGCAGTACTTC
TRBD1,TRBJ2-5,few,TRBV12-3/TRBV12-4,CASSTTGSGETQYF,TGTGCCAGCAGTACGACAGGGTCGGGGGAGACCCAGTACTTC
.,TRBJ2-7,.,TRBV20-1,CSALGGSREQYF,TGCAGTGCCCTTGGGGGGTCCAGGGAGCAGTACTTC
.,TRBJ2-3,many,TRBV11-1,CASSFADPTDTQYF,TGTGCCAGCAGCTTCGCCGATCCCACAGATACGCAGTATTTT
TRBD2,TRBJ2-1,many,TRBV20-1,CSARFPSGRSYNEQFF,TGCAGTGCTAGGTTTCCTAGCGGGAGATCTTACAATGAGCAGTTCTTC
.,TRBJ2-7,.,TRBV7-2,CASSLSRGAREQYF,TGTGCCAGCAGCTTATCGAGGGGCGCGAGGGAGCAGTACTTC
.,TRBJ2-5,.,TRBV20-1,CSAVFWDLQETQYF,TGCAGTGCCGTATTTTGGGACCTCCAAGAGACCCAGTACTTC
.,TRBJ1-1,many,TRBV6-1,CASRTGTTRGNTEAFF,TGTGCCAGCAGGACCGGGACAACAAGGGGGAACACTGAAGCTTTCTTT
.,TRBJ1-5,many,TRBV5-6,CASSLASKNQPQHF,TGTGCCAGCAGCTTGGCCAGTAAGAATCAGCCCCAGCATTTT
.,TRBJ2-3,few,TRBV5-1,CASSLGDPRTDTQYF,TGCGCCAGCAGCTTGGGGGACCCCCGGACAGATACGCAGTATTTT
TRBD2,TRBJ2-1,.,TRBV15,CATEEGRELAVKDEQFF,TGTGCCACCGAGGAGGGTCGGGAACTAGCGGTCAAGGATGAGCAGTTCTTC
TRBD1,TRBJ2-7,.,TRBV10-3,CAISDMGQAPTYEQYF,TGTGCCATCAGTGATATGGGACAGGCCCCGACCTACGAGCAGTACTTC
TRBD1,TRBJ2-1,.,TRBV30,CAWGLGGREQFF,TGTGCCTGGGGGCTAGGGGGCAGGGAGCAGTTCTTC
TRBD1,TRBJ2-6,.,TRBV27,CASRIQGAPSGANVLTF,TGTGCCAGCAGGATCCAGGGGGCACCCTCTGGGGCCAACGTCCTGACTTTC
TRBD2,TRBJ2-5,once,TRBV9,CASSVVERGSLGTQYF,TGTGCCAGCAGCGTAGTGGAGCGGGGGTCATTAGGGACCCAGTACTTC